This T cell receptor (beta chain) appears in the sequencing data of a study of CD8 T cells in ankylosing spondylitis. Study-wide results and limits: Seemingly characteristic of ankylosing spondylitis blood was a TCR beta motif consisting of about 8 highly homologous variants. Reports say disease-linked clones showed up significantly more in matched ankylosing spondylitis synovial fluid.

This clonotype turned up a few times. Its antigen remains unidentified. 5'-RACE, quantitative and with molecular barcodes, yielded the TCR beta libraries. Via MiXCR, TCRdb re-called the 5' RACE reads, giving one row per CDR3 protein. The table has a few hundred thousand distinct CDR3 sequences, 20% seen once. J lost 4 bases, V lost 7 bases, and 4 bases had no gene match. There are 15 residues in the CDR3. The sample consisted of blood, either unsorted or a sorted T cell fraction (not recorded which). This clonotype originated in a female donor with ankylosing spondylitis or in good health (not recorded which). This chain links TRBV12-3 or TRBV12-4 with TRBJ2-1; 13 nucleotides align to TRBD2. The CDR3 DNA sequence: TGTGCCAGCACTTTGACTAGCGGGAGGTACAATGAGCAGTTCTTC. Its protein is CASTLTSGRYNEQFF.